This T cell receptor beta chain was captured by sequencing in a study of T cell changes during pregnancy in multiple sclerosis. CDR1 is MNHEY and CDR2 is SVGAGI in the germline V gene. Trimming stripped 0 bases from V and 9 bases from J, with 18 bases between. The CDR3 spans 15 residues. Clones were read by immunoSEQ multiplex PCR, and TCRdb kept only the in-frame ones, dropping some. The sample carries under 65,000 clones, about 90% recorded once. Sequencing used CD4+ T cells from peripheral blood mononuclear cells, obtained after pregnancy. The rearrangement links TRBV6-5 to TRBJ2-7, with D maybe TRBD1 (5 bases). The TCR was taken from a female donor in good health, enrolled as a control in a pregnancy study. CDR3 sequence: CASSYSPRVPMGQYF. The CDR3 nucleotides read TGTGCCAGCAGTTACTCCCCCAGGGTCCCTATGGGGCAGTACTTC.